This T cell receptor (beta chain) was recovered during a study of blood T cell repertoires in COVID-19. Assay: immunoSEQ multiplex PCR; the TCRdb copy retains only in-frame clones and omits some. Of over 200,000 clones detected, around 80% appear once; the ten largest clones hold under 2%. The V gene end was trimmed by 2 bases and the J gene end by 3 bases; junction bases not matched to a gene: 5. CDR3 size: 16 residues. Germline CDR1 KGHDR, CDR2 SFDVKD. Individuals aged about 18 to 95 years were recruited from fewer than 25 US areas. Sequenced sample: PBMCs or T cells enriched from blood (not recorded which). The rearrangement joins TRBV24-1 to TRBJ2-1; 8 positions match TRBD1. This TCR came from a man between 60 and 75 years old who had recovered from COVID-19. CDR3 sequence: CATSDWPGQDYNEQFF. The CDR3 nucleotides read TGTGCCACCAGTGATTGGCCGGGACAGGACTACAATGAGCAGTTCTTC.